These T cell receptor beta chains were read from a single sample in a study of blood T cell repertoires in COVID-19. Clones were read by immunoSEQ multiplex PCR, and TCRdb kept only the in-frame ones, dropping some. The sample holds around 260,000 clones; about nine tenths are singletons and the top ten take less than 5%. The material sequenced was peripheral blood. Receptors originate from a man between 60 and 75 years old who had recovered from COVID-19. The conserved cysteine and the conserved F or W are not part of the CDR3 here. Each record gives: J gene, CDR3 length, V gene, CDR3 protein.

TRBJ1-2	13	TRBV15	ATSRARTGEYGYT
TRBJ2-4	11	TRBV12-3/TRBV12-4	ASSLLQKNIQY
TRBJ2-7	14	TRBV19	ASSIGDRDNSYEQY
TRBJ2-7	12	TRBV15	ATSRVGTAYEQY
TRBJ2-2	14	TRBV7-2	ASSPGQGKYTGELF
TRBJ1-1	14	TRBV7-3	ASSLNSPRVGTEAF
TRBJ1-2	10	TRBV9	ASSGAAYGYT
TRBJ2-3	14	TRBV5-4	ASSWDPRGNADTQY
TRBJ1-6	11	TRBV2	ASSSGNNSPLH
TRBJ2-7	13	TRBV5-1	ASSLAGGPPREQY
TRBJ1-2	12	TRBV5-6	ASSLGTKGSGYT
TRBJ2-4	12	TRBV7-3	ASREILAKNIQY
TRBJ2-1	17	TRBV5-1	ASTWTSGGLRRVNNEQF
TRBJ2-7	10	TRBV9	ASSVVGGEQY
TRBJ1-2	15	TRBV5-4	ASSLSGQGAGVYGYT
TRBJ2-1	16	TRBV5-4	ASSFSGLAGGRKNEQF
TRBJ1-5	12	TRBV6-6	ASTGQGDNQPQH
TRBJ1-4	11	TRBV29-1	AGALSEAGKLF
TRBJ1-2	11	TRBV27	ASRSQGAKSYT
TRBJ1-1	12	TRBV11-1	ASSNTDRNTEAF
TRBJ2-7	16	TRBV4-2	ASSQESRSGPSSYEQY
TRBJ2-2	13	TRBV3-1/TRBV3-2	ASSQDFGNTGELF
TRBJ2-4	14	TRBV6-1	ASSEGRHRAKNIQY
TRBJ2-7	11	TRBV5-1	ASSLVGSYEQY
TRBJ1-4	10	TRBV5-8	ASTRRVEKLF
TRBJ2-1	11	TRBV7-2	ASSPRDRDEQF
TRBJ1-5	13	TRBV4-2	ASSQNRGTNQPQH
TRBJ1-5	13	TRBV3-1/TRBV3-2	ASSQGRPSLQPQH
TRBJ2-1	13	TRBV11-3	ASSSGLGDNNEQF
TRBJ2-7	14	TRBV19	ASSYSSAGLSYEQY
TRBJ2-7	9	TRBV15	ATSSNYEQY
TRBJ1-1	17	TRBV7-8	ASSSLLRQQFEMNTEAF
TRBJ2-2	16	TRBV7-9	ASSSRTGEEVGTGELF
TRBJ2-1	13	TRBV7-3	ASSHPSGGLYEQF
TRBJ1-3	11	TRBV7-2	ASSLGALNTIY
TRBJ2-2	15	TRBV30	AWSGTSGGLGTGELF
TRBJ1-6	14	TRBV30	AWRGQGAADNSPLH
TRBJ1-2	11	TRBV14	ASSQGTFYGYT
TRBJ2-2	16	TRBV6-1	ASSETVRDRVYTGELF
TRBJ2-1	14	TRBV5-6	ASSFTGTGEYNEQF
TRBJ1-1	13	TRBV5-1	ASSPRTGPFLEAF
TRBJ2-7	12	TRBV27	ASRSAGQGYEQY
TRBJ1-4	13	TRBV6-6	ASTITRGTNEKLF
TRBJ2-2	14	TRBV27	ASSAREQGATGELF
TRBJ2-7	11	TRBV9	ASSVGDSYEQY
TRBJ2-3	12	TRBV6-5	ASRPGQYTDTQY
TRBJ1-1	12	TRBV6-5	ASSLDRVITEAF
TRBJ2-3	13	TRBV11-3	ASSLGGGASDTQY
TRBJ2-1	12	TRBV27	ASSLEQAYNEQF
TRBJ1-1	11	TRBV7-9	ASEARTNTEAF
TRBJ2-1	13	TRBV5-1	ASSSTGVIKNEQF
TRBJ2-3	13	TRBV2	ARRREGQYTDTQY
TRBJ2-5	14	TRBV5-1	ASSLGSGGNKETQY
TRBJ2-7	14	TRBV5-8	ASSLAGGDRSYEQY
TRBJ2-7	9	TRBV13	ASSLGAQQY
TRBJ2-7	12	TRBV27	ASRNTGGTGEQY
TRBJ1-5	11	TRBV6-4	ASSEGGGQPQH
TRBJ1-4	12	TRBV9	ASSSGSELEKLF
TRBJ2-1	14	TRBV9	ASSGPSGRTYNEQF